This record looks at one T cell receptor (beta chain) sequence and its context. The sample comes from a study of sequential checkpoint blockade in melanoma. Study overall: First-line arms were nivolumab then ipilimumab, or the reverse, randomized 1:1.

Regarding treatment: randomized to nivolumab then ipilimumab (arm A) or the reverse (arm B). The method was immunoSEQ multiplex PCR; TCRdb's version includes in-frame clones alone and lacks a portion of them. The sample lists fewer than 50,000 clones; 88% were seen once. This CDR3 has 19 amino acids. The sequence was collected from a human donor with melanoma. The rearrangement uses TRBV21-1 and TRBJ2-3; the DNA was not compared with TRBD2, the D call given in the table. TRBV21-1 is assigned pseudogene status. The sequencing used CD8+ T cells sorted from blood (inferred from file names), collected from a patient given nivolumab and ipilimumab in sequence. The CDR3 region has the DNA TGTGCCAGCAGCAAAGTAGGGACTAGCGGGAGATCTAGCACAGATACGCAGTATTTT. This codes for CASSKVGTSGRSSTDTQYF.